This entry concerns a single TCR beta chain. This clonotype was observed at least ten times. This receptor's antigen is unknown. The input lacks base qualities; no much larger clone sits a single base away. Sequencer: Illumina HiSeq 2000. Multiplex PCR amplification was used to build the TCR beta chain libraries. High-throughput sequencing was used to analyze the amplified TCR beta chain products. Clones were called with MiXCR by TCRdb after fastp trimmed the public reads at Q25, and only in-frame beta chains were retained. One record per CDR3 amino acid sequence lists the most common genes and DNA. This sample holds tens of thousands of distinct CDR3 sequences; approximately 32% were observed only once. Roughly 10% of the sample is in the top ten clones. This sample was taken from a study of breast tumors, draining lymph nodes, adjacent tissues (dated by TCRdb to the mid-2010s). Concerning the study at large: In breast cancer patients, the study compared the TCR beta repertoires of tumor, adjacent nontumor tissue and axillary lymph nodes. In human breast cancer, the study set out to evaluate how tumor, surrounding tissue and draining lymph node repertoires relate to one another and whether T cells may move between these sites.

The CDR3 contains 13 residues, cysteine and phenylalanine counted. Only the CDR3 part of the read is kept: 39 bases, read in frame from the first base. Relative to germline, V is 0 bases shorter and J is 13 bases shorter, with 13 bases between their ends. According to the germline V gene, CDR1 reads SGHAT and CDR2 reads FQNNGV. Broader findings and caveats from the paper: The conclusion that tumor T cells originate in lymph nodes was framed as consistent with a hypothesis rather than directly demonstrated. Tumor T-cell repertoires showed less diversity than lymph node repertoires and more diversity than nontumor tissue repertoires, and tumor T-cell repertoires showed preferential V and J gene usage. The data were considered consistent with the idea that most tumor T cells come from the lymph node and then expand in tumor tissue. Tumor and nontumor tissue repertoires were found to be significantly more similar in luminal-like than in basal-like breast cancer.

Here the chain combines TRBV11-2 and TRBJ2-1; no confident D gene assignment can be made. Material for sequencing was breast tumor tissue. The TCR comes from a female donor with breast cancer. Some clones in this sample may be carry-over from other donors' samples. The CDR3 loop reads CASSLELPRVQFF. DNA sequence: TGTGCCAGCAGCTTAGAGCTCCCTAGAGTACAGTTCTTC. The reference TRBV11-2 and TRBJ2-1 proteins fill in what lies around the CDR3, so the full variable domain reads EAGVAQSPRYKIIEKRQSVAFWCNPISGHATLYWYQQILGQGPKLLIQFQNNGVVDDSQLPKDRFSAERLKGVDSTLKIQPAKLEDSAVYLCASSLELPRVQFFGPGTRLTVL.